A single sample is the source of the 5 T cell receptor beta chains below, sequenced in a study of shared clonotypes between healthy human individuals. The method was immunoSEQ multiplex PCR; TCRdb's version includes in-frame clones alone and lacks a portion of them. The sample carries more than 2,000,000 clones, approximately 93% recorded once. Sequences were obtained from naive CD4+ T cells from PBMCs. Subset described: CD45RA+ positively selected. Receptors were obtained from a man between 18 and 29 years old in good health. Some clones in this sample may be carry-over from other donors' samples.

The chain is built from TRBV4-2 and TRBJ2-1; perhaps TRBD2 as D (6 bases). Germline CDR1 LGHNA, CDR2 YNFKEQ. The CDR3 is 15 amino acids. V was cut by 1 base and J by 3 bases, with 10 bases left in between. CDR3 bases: TGTGCCAGCAGCCAAGTTGGAGGGAACTACAATGAGCAGTTCTTC. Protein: CASSQVGGNYNEQFF.

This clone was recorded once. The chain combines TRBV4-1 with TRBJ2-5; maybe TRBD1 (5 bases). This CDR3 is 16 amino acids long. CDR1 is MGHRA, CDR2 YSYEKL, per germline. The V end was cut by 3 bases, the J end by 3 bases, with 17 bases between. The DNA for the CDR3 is TGCGCCAGCAGCCAGGCAAACAGGAGAGAAGAAGAGACCCAGTACTTC. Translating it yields CASSQANRREEETQYF.

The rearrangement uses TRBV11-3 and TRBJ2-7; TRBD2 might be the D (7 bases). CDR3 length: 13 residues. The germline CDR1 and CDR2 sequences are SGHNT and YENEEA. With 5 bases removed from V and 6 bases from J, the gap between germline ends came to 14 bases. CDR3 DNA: TGTGCCAGCAGCCCGAGGGGGGGAAGCGAGCAGTACTTC. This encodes CASSPRGGSEQYF.

CDR3 sequence: CASSQGANLFSNQPQHF. CDR3 DNA sequence: TGTGCCAGCAGCCAAGGGGCTAACCTCTTTAGCAATCAGCCCCAGCATTTT. V and J are TRBV4-2 and TRBJ1-5; no definite D call. Germline lookup yields CDR1 LGHNA and CDR2 YNFKEQ. The CDR3 is 17 residues long. Trimming took 1 base from V and 0 from J, leaving 13 bases between them.

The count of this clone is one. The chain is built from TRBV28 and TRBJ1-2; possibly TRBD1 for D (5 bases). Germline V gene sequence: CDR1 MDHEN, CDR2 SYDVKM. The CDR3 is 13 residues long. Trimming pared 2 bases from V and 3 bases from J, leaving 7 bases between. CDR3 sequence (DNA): TGTGCCAGCAGTTTAGTACAGGACTATGGCTACACCTTC. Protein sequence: CASSLVQDYGYTF.